This T cell receptor (beta chain) was sequenced for a study of T cell repertoires in cytomegalovirus infection (dated 2019 in TCRdb). Study-wide context: Because public TCR beta signatures pointed to carriage of CMV infection together with the matching HLA type, the HLA type of each donor mattered for the analysis.

As regards this clonotype: What this receptor recognizes is not known. A single base separates this from a much larger clone, so it may be a read error.

General findings and caveats noted by the study authors: In both this cohort and an independent approximately 400-donor cohort, the cumulative frequency of public TCR beta family members distinguished carriers of CMV infection plus the relevant HLA type. In the ex vivo response, HLA-C-restricted CMV-specific TCR beta clonotypes were dominant, and in two of eight donors the single most frequent clonotype came from this HLA-C-restricted group.

Unmatched junction bases come to 15, with V trimmed by 7 bases and J by 4 bases. In the germline V gene (reference sequence), CDR1 corresponds to LNHDA and CDR2 to SQIVND. The CDR3 measures 16 amino acids from cysteine to phenylalanine. Just the 48-base CDR3 DNA is kept, in frame starting at base 1. The sequencer listed for this sample is Illumina HiSeq 1500. TCRdb's own reprocessing of the public reads used fastp at Q25 and MiXCR and kept productive beta chains. Every distinct CDR3 protein forms one entry, paired with its most common genes and DNA. The sample yields 400,000 to 550,000 distinct CDR3 sequences; roughly 12% were counted once. Of the sample, 9.5% to 13% is held by the ten largest clones.

The sequence was obtained from a human donor in good health (CMV status not recorded). Some clones in this sample may be carry-over from other donors' samples. The sequence joins TRBV19 to TRBJ2-7; 8 middle bases align to TRBD2. The sample taken for sequencing was PBMCs. The base sequence is TGTGCCAGTACTTCGAAAGGTGGCGCGGGAGGTTACGAGCAGTACTTC. The translation is CASTSKGGAGGYEQYF.